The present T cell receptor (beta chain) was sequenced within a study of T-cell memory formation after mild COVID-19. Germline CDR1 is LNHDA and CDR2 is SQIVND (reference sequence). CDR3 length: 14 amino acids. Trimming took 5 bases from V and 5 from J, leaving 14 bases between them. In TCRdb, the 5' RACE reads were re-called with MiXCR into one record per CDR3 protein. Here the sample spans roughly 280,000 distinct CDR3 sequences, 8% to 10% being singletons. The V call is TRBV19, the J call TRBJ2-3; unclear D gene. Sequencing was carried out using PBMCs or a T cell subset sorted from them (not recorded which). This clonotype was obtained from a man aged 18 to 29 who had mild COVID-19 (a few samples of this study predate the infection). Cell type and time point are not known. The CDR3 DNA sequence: TGTGCCAGTAGTCTAACGTCCAGGAGAGATACGCAGTATTTT. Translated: CASSLTSRRDTQYF.